Presented here are 19 T cell receptor beta chains from one specimen sequenced in a study of cytomegalovirus exposure and HLA in healthy donors. 13 Jbeta primers and 60 Vbeta primers were used for the PCR. Profiling relied on immunoSEQ multiplex PCR, and the TCRdb table lists in-frame clones only, not all of them. This sample's clone table lists about 120,000 clones. Source material: PBMCs. These TCRs come from a young man in good health and CMV-seronegative.

The V call is TRBV19, the J call TRBJ1-2, with D possibly being TRBD1 (6 bases). This CDR3 has 15 amino acids. CDR1 is LNHDA and CDR2 is SQIVND in the germline V gene (reference sequence). The ends were cut back, 3 bases at V and 4 bases at J, with 15 bases in the middle. DNA for the CDR3: TGTGCCAGTAGTATGCGGGGGGCGCGCGGCTATGGCTACACCTTC. Translating it yields CASSMRGARGYGYTF.

The J gene is TRBJ2-7, the V gene TRBV2, with D possibly matching TRBD1 (5 bases). The ends were cut back, 1 base at V and 4 bases at J, with 11 bases in the middle. Germline assignment: CDR1 SNHLY and CDR2 FYNNEI. CDR3 length: 14 residues. The CDR3 reads CASSEGRGLYEQYF. DNA for the CDR3: TGTGCCAGCAGTGAAGGTAGGGGATTGTACGAGCAGTACTTC.

This chain connects TRBV4-3 to TRBJ1-2; 9 positions match TRBD1. This CDR3 is 14 amino acids long. Trimming removed 0 bases from V and 8 bases from J; junction bases left unmatched: 4. In germline, CDR1 is LGHNA, CDR2 YSLEER. In DNA form, the CDR3 reads TGCGCCAGCAGCCAAGAGGGACAGGGCGAAGGCTACACCTTC. Protein: CASSQEGQGEGYTF.

This chain joins TRBV6-4 and TRBJ2-3, with TRBD1 matching 12 bases. Looked up from germline, CDR1 is MRHNA and CDR2 is SNTAGT. The CDR3 runs 15 residues. V lost 4 bases and J lost 4; bases outside the gene matches: 3. The CDR3 loop reads CASSVGTGGADTQYF. CDR3 sequence (DNA): TGTGCCAGCAGTGTCGGGACAGGGGGCGCAGATACGCAGTATTTT.

The J gene is TRBJ2-1, the V gene TRBV28, with 12 bases aligning to TRBD2. Germline CDR1 MDHEN, CDR2 SYDVKM. This CDR3 spans 13 amino acids. The J segment lost 16 bases and the V segment lost 3 bases, leaving 7 bases of the junction unmatched. CDR3 amino acids: CASSFASGRVPFF. CDR3 in DNA: TGTGCCAGCAGTTTCGCTAGCGGGAGGGTCCCCTTCTTC.

V gene TRBV28 combines with J gene TRBJ1-2, with 8 bases that match TRBD1. J gave up 4 bases and V 6 bases, and 7 bases lay outside the gene matches. CDR3 length: 14 amino acids. Germline CDR1 MDHEN, CDR2 SYDVKM. The CDR3 loop is CASRTGEGIYGYTF. CDR3 nucleotide sequence: TGTGCCAGCAGGACAGGGGAAGGAATCTATGGCTACACCTTC.

A word on this clone: Germline and junction disagree at one end, which may indicate a read error. Other DNA sequences in the sample encode the same CDR3. The rearrangement joins TRBV7-8 to TRBJ1-2, with D possibly TRBD1 on 5 matching bases. The germline CDR1 and CDR2 sequences are SGHVS and FQNEAQ. The CDR3 runs to 15 residues. The CDR3 loop reads CASSSLDRNNYGYTF. The CDR3 DNA follows: TGTGCCAGTAGCTCGCTAGACAGAAATAACTATGGCTACACCTTC.

The rearrangement links TRBV5-4 to TRBJ2-1; 13 nucleotides line up with TRBD2. Per germline, CDR1 SGHNT and CDR2 YYREEE (reference sequence). CDR3 length: 15 residues. V gave up 3 bases and J gave up 7 bases; unmatched junction bases: 4. The CDR3 coding sequence is TGTGCCAGCAGCTCCGGACTAGCGGGAGTTAATGAGCAGTTCTTC. Residues: CASSSGLAGVNEQFF.

V and J are TRBV7-2 and TRBJ2-7; 14 bases fit TRBD2. The CDR3 is 18 amino acids. Germline CDR1 is SGHTA and CDR2 is FQGNSA. V shed 0 bases and J 6 bases; nucleotides not matched to a gene: 10. The CDR3: CASSLAPTGLAGVREQYF. In nucleotides, the CDR3 is TGTGCCAGCAGCTTAGCCCCAACGGGACTAGCGGGAGTGCGCGAGCAGTACTTC.

The chain is built from TRBV29-1 and TRBJ1-5; no reliable D call. Trimming left V 7 bases short and J 4 bases short, with 11 bases between. This CDR3 is 12 amino acids long. Germline CDR1 reads SQVTM; CDR2 reads ANQGSEA. CDR3: CSGTDWNQPQHF. In nucleotides, the CDR3 is TGCAGCGGGACGGACTGGAATCAGCCCCAGCATTTT.

V and J are TRBV19 and TRBJ2-3, with 7 bases fitting TRBD2. J gave up 5 bases and V 4 bases, and 3 bases lay outside the gene matches. CDR3 size: 13 residues. Germline CDR1 reads LNHDA; CDR2 reads SQIVND (reference sequence). The CDR3, as DNA: TGTGCCAGTAGTAATCGCGGGAGAGATACGCAGTATTTT. Its translation is CASSNRGRDTQYF.

The chain combines TRBV4-1 with TRBJ1-1; D is ambiguous. Trimming left V 1 base short and J 2 bases short, with 2 bases between. The CDR3 is 12 amino acids. Germline values: CDR1 MGHRA, CDR2 YSYEKL. Here the CDR3 reads CASSQANTEAFF. The CDR3 DNA reads as TGCGCCAGCAGCCAAGCTAACACTGAAGCTTTCTTT.

The chain is built from TRBV29-1 and TRBJ1-2; TRBD1 aligns across 8 bases. Germline CDR1 reads SQVTM; CDR2 reads ANQGSEA. The CDR3 sequence is 15 residues long. After removal of 0 bases from V and 2 bases from J, the junction contained 5 bases not matched to a gene. The CDR3 region is CSVEEGQGANYGYTF. Written as DNA, the CDR3 is TGCAGCGTTGAAGAAGGGCAGGGGGCAAACTATGGCTACACCTTC. The variable domain in full, with the rest retrieved from reference TRBV29-1 and TRBJ1-2, is SAVISQKPSRDICQRGTSLTIQCQVDSQVTMMFWYRQQPGQSLTLIATANQGSEATYESGFVIDKFPISRPNLTFSTLTVSNMSPEDSSIYLCSVEEGQGANYGYTFGSGTRLTVV.

The chain has TRBV18 and TRBJ2-7, with 14 positions matching TRBD2. Germline V gene data show CDR1 as KGHSH and CDR2 as LQKENI. The ends lost 6 bases at V and 1 base at J; junction bases unmatched: 5. This CDR3 region has 16 residues. The CDR3 region has the DNA TGTGCCAGCTCTCCAGGGACTAGCGGGAGTTCCTACGAGCAGTACTTC. Its translation: CASSPGTSGSSYEQYF.

This chain connects TRBV28 to TRBJ1-4; the D gene is possibly TRBD1 (6 bases). The CDR3 spans 12 residues. Deletions cut 8 bases from V and 13 bases from J, with 17 bases between. The germline CDR1 and CDR2 sequences are MDHEN and SYDVKM. The CDR3 protein is CASQEGTYSLFF. The CDR3 bases are TGTGCCAGCCAGGAAGGGACATATTCACTGTTTTTT.

The chain links TRBV5-1 to TRBJ1-4; TRBD1 matches at 7 bases. Losses at the gene ends were 4 bases for V and 8 bases for J; bases not matched to a gene: 8. This CDR3 spans 14 amino acids. The germline V gene encodes CDR1 SGHRS and CDR2 YFSETQ. The CDR3 here is CASSPRDSSEKLFF. The CDR3 nucleotides read TGCGCCAGCAGCCCTCGGGACAGTTCGGAAAAACTGTTTTTT.

J is TRBJ1-5 and V is TRBV30, with 7 bases that match TRBD1. J lost 2 bases, V lost 3 bases, and 4 bases had no gene match. The germline V gene encodes CDR1 GTSNPN and CDR2 SVGIG (reference sequence). The CDR3 totals 14 residues. CDR3 sequence reads: CAWRDQGGNQPQHF. In nucleotides, the CDR3 is TGTGCCTGGAGGGACCAGGGGGGCAATCAGCCCCAGCATTTT.

The rearrangement joins TRBV6-5 to TRBJ2-7; 9 nucleotides line up with TRBD2. With 8 bases clipped from V and 2 bases from J, the junction kept 4 bases outside the gene matches. Germline V gene sequence: CDR1 MNHEY, CDR2 SVGAGI. This CDR3 contains 13 residues. CDR3 bases: TGTGCCAGCCGGGCGGGAGGGACCTACGAGCAGTACTTC. Residues: CASRAGGTYEQYF.

The rearrangement uses TRBV27 and TRBJ2-7, with TRBD2 matching over 10 bases. The germline V gene encodes CDR1 MNHEY and CDR2 SMNVEV (reference sequence). V trimming: 8 bases; J trimming: 5 bases; junction bases outside the gene matches: 12. The CDR3 contains 15 residues. The CDR3 nucleotides read TGTGCCAGCTCCGTACTGACTAGCGGGCCCCACGAGCAGTACTTC. As protein: CASSVLTSGPHEQYF.